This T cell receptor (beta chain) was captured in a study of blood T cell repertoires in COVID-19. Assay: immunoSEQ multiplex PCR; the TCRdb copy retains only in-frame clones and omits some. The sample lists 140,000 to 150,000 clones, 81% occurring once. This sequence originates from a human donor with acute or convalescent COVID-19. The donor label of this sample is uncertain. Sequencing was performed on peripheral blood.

CDR3 nucleotides: TGTGCCAGTAGTCCAACTGGGCCATATGGCTACACCTTC. This codes for CASSPTGPYGYTF. The chain joins TRBV19 to TRBJ1-2, with D uncertain. Germline-derived CDR1 and CDR2 are LNHDA and SQIVND (reference sequence). V lost 5 bases, J lost 5 bases, and 12 bases lay in between. The CDR3 consists of 13 residues.